This TCR beta chain appears in the sequencing data of a study of T cells after yellow fever vaccination. Study context: Preparation of the low-cell-number fractions used SMART-Seq v4 Ultra Low Input.

The V and J ends lost 6 bases and 1 base, in that order; junction bases with no gene match: 6. The CDR3 extends over 14 amino acids. Germline-derived CDR1 and CDR2 are MNHEY and SVGEGT. TCRdb re-analysed the 5' RACE reads in MiXCR, keeping a single row per CDR3 protein. The data contain some 300,000 distinct CDR3 sequences, about 10% of them seen just once; the ten biggest clones take up 3% to 3.5%. The receptor was derived from a man younger than 35 who received the YFV17D yellow fever vaccine. Sequenced material: CD4+ T cells sorted from PBMCs, taken 45 days after the yellow fever booster vaccination. This chain uses TRBV6-2 or TRBV6-3 with TRBJ2-7; 7 bases line up with TRBD2. DNA of the CDR3: TGTGCCAGCAGCCGACCGGGGGGATCCTACGAGCAGTACGTC. Its translation: CASSRPGGSYEQYV.